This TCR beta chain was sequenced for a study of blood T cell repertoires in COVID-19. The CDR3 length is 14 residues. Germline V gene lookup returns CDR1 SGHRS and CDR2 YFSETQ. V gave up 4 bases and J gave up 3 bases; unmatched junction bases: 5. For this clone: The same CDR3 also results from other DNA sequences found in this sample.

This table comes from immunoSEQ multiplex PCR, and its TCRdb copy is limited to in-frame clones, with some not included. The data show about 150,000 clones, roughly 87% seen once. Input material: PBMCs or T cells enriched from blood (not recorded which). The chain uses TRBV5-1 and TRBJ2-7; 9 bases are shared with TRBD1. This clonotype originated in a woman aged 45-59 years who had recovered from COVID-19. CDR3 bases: TGCGCCAGCAGCGTGGGACAGGGAGGCTACGAGCAGTACTTC. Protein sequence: CASSVGQGGYEQYF.